These T cell receptor beta chains were read from a single sample in a study of cytomegalovirus exposure and HLA in healthy donors. The protocol was immunoSEQ multiplex PCR, while the TCRdb copy is restricted to in-frame clones and leaves out a portion. The table shows approximately 70,000 clones, with around four fifths occurring only once. Material for sequencing was PBMCs. Receptor source: a woman aged 30 to 39 in good health and CMV-seropositive. CDR3s include the opening cysteine and the closing phenylalanine or tryptophan. D genes are given only for firm matches. Only part of the rows carry a size: once, few, many, or a class if the clone is expanded.

D	V	size	length	J	DNA	CDR3
-	TRBV28	-	15	TRBJ1-4	TGTGCCAGCACCGACGGCTGGGGAGAACTTGAAAAACTGTTTTTT	CASTDGWGELEKLFF
-	TRBV9	-	17	TRBJ2-5	TGTGCCAGCAGCGTAGCCCCACAGGCGGGAAAAAGAGAGACCCAGTACTTC	CASSVAPQAGKRETQYF
-	TRBV10-2	-	13	TRBJ2-7	TGCGCCAGCAGCTCAGGGTACTCCTACGAGCAGTACTTC	CASSSGYSYEQYF
TRBD1	TRBV6-5	-	16	TRBJ1-1	TGTGCCAGCAGTTACTTCCCGACAGGGATGAACACTGAAGCTTTCTTT	CASSYFPTGMNTEAFF
-	TRBV6-6	few	15	TRBJ1-5	TGTGCCAGCAGTGACTATCAGGGTAAGAGGCAGCCCCAGCATTTT	CASSDYQGKRQPQHF
-	TRBV6-5	-	15	TRBJ2-7	TGTGCCAGCAGTAACCCACTTGGCCCGAGGGCCGAGCAGTACTTC	CASSNPLGPRAEQYF
TRBD1	TRBV6-6	-	13	TRBJ1-5	TGTGCCAGCGGTGACAGGGGCGATCAGCCCCAGCATTTT	CASGDRGDQPQHF
-	TRBV19	-	12	TRBJ1-2	TGTGCCAGTAGTAACAGGGACTATGGCTACACCTTC	CASSNRDYGYTF
-	TRBV5-4	-	14	TRBJ2-5	TGTGCCAGCAGCCCCGGACTTCTCCAAGAGACCCAGTACTTC	CASSPGLLQETQYF
TRBD2	TRBV14	-	15	TRBJ2-1	TGTGCCAGCAGCCCACTAGCGGGAGGGTCCTCTTCGCAGTTCTTC	CASSPLAGGSSSQFF
-	TRBV18	-	15	TRBJ1-2	TGTGCCAGCTCACGTACCAGGGGAGATAACTATGGCTACACCTTC	CASSRTRGDNYGYTF
-	TRBV25-1	-	16	TRBJ2-3	TGTGCCAGCAGTGAATTGGGGCGGTCTGGCACAGATACGCAGTATTTT	CASSELGRSGTDTQYF
-	TRBV30	-	15	TRBJ1-5	TGTGCCTGGAGACCTCGGGGAGGCAGCCATCAGCCCCAGCATTTT	CAWRPRGGSHQPQHF
-	TRBV28	-	14	TRBJ1-1	TGTGCCAGCAGTTTAGTAACACGGGGCACTGAAGCTTTCTTT	CASSLVTRGTEAFF